These 32 T cell receptor beta chains came from one sample sequenced in a study of OX40 agonist ivuxolimab in advanced cancers. Receptor libraries were prepared by the immunoSEQ multiplex PCR assay. TCRdb carries this immuneACCESS record with in-frame sequences only. Its versions omit some clonotypes, under half of them owing to an unresolved V gene in the studies checked, with the rest unexplained. In all, the sample holds over 95,000 clones, and 75% to 95% of those were seen once. The top ten hold 0.25% to 0.35% of the sample. This material consisted of CD4+ or CD8+ T cells sorted from blood, taken in a trial of the OX40 agonist ivuxolimab. These receptors were taken from an adult with an advanced solid tumor such as melanoma, head and neck, liver or kidney cancer.

The rearrangement links TRBV18 to TRBJ2-5, with 11 bases identical to TRBD2. With 6 bases clipped from V and 2 bases from J, the junction kept 2 bases outside the gene matches. CDR3 length: 14 amino acids. Per the germline V gene, CDR1 is KGHSH and CDR2 is LQKENI. The CDR3 sequence is CASSRLAGQETQYF. DNA of the CDR3: TGTGCCAGCTCTCGACTAGCGGGGCAAGAGACCCAGTACTTC. The whole variable domain, filled in from reference TRBV18 and TRBJ2-5, reads NAGVMQNPRHLVRRRGQEARLRCSPMKGHSHVYWYRQLPEEGLKFMVYLQKENIIDESGMPKERFSAEFPKEGPSILRIQQVVRGDSAAYFCASSRLAGQETQYFGPGTRLLVL.

This chain uses TRBV19 with TRBJ1-1; the D is unclear. The V end lost 3 bases, the J end lost 0 bases, and 14 bases lay between the germline ends. The germline gives CDR1 LNHDA, CDR2 SQIVND (reference sequence). This CDR3 contains 16 residues. CDR3 region: CASSISLPRLNTEAFF. The CDR3 DNA is TGTGCCAGTAGTATCAGTTTGCCTCGATTGAACACTGAAGCTTTCTTT.

The rearrangement uses TRBV7-2 and TRBJ2-7, with 8 bases identical to TRBD1. V lost 5 bases and J lost 6; bases outside the gene matches: 6. Germline CDR1 is SGHTA and CDR2 is FQGNSA. The CDR3 sequence is 13 residues long. The CDR3 loop reads CASSPGGAGEQYF. The CDR3 nucleotides are TGTGCCAGCAGCCCAGGGGGCGCGGGCGAGCAGTACTTC. The full variable domain, completed using reference TRBV7-2 and TRBJ2-7, is GAGVSQSPSNKVTEKGKDVELRCDPISGHTALYWYRQSLGQGLEFLIYFQGNSAPDKSGLPSDRFSAERTGGSVSTLTIQRTQQEDSAVYLCASSPGGAGEQYFGPGTRLTVT.

This chain uses TRBV27 with TRBJ2-2; no clear D. The CDR3 spans 12 residues. V was trimmed by 4 bases and J by 4 bases, leaving 4 bases between them. From germline, CDR1 is MNHEY and CDR2 SMNVEV (reference sequence). The DNA of the CDR3 is TGTGCCAGCAGTTACACCACCGGGGAGCTGTTTTTT. Residues: CASSYTTGELFF.

The chain carries TRBV10-2 and TRBJ1-1; TRBD1 matches at 7 bases. This CDR3 has 17 amino acids. The germline gives CDR1 WSHSY, CDR2 SAAADI. V was clipped by 0 bases and J by 0 bases; unmatched bases: 7. CDR3 sequence: CASSESPGQPVNTEAFF. The CDR3 nucleotides read TGCGCCAGCAGTGAGTCCCCGGGACAGCCAGTGAACACTGAAGCTTTCTTT.

The gene calls are TRBV7-3 and TRBJ2-2; no firm D call. With 0 bases removed from V and 4 bases from J, the gap between germline ends came to 9 bases. Germline values: CDR1 SGHTA, CDR2 FQGTGA. The CDR3 has 15 residues. The CDR3 DNA reads TGTGCCAGCAGCTTAACGGGGTCCGGCACCGGGGAGCTGTTTTTT. It translates to CASSLTGSGTGELFF.

V and J are TRBV4-1 and TRBJ1-1; no clear D. V shed 0 bases and J shed 2 bases, with 7 bases lying between them. Germline CDR1 MGHRA, CDR2 YSYEKL. The CDR3 length is 14 residues. Here the CDR3 DNA reads TGCGCCAGCAGCCAAGAACGGGAAAACACTGAAGCTTTCTTT. Encoded protein: CASSQERENTEAFF.

The V call is TRBV5-1, the J call TRBJ2-1; TRBD2 matches 10 bases. CDR1 SGHRS and CDR2 YFSETQ come from the germline V gene. Trimming took 7 bases from V and 0 from J; bases not matched to a gene: 19. The CDR3 contains 20 residues. CDR3 sequence: CASSRPGLADQRSSYNEQFF. DNA for the CDR3: TGCGCCAGCTCGAGGCCTGGACTAGCGGATCAGAGGAGCTCCTACAATGAGCAGTTCTTC.

V gene TRBV28 combines with J gene TRBJ2-7; possible D gene TRBD2, 6 bases. Per the germline V gene, CDR1 is MDHEN and CDR2 is SYDVKM. The V end was cut by 9 bases, the J end by 0 bases, with 21 bases between. The CDR3 totals 16 residues. CDR3 loop: CASHHGGIHSSYEQYF. CDR3 DNA: TGTGCCAGTCACCATGGAGGGATCCACTCCTCCTACGAGCAGTACTTC.

The V gene is TRBV7-8, the J gene TRBJ2-1, with 12 bases aligning to TRBD1. The CDR3 contains 14 residues. J gave up 14 bases and V 1 base, and 6 bases lay outside the gene matches. CDR1 and CDR2 (germline): SGHVS, FQNEAQ. CDR3 bases: TGTGCCAGCAGCTTAGAGGGACAGGGGGCTCTCAAGTTCTTC. Encoded protein: CASSLEGQGALKFF.

V and J are TRBV10-3 and TRBJ2-1; possibly TRBD2 for D (5 bases). The germline gives CDR1 ENHRY, CDR2 SYGVKD. This CDR3 is 13 amino acids long. Deletions cut 6 bases from V and 7 bases from J, with 13 bases between. CDR3 nucleotides: TGTGCCATCAGCGAGGGCCAGAGGAATGAGCAGTTCTTC. Protein product: CAISEGQRNEQFF.

The chain's CDR3 is CASRTGSYEQYF. The CDR3 DNA follows: TGTGCCAGCAGAACAGGCTCCTACGAGCAGTACTTC. The rearrangement joins TRBV6-1 to TRBJ2-7; TRBD1 might be the D (5 bases). This CDR3 is built from 12 residues. Deletions cut 6 bases from V and 0 bases from J, with 6 bases between. Germline V lookup: CDR1 MNHNS, CDR2 SASEGT.

J is TRBJ2-7 and V is TRBV7-8; D gene uncertain. This CDR3 is built from 13 residues. Trimming took 6 bases from V and 7 from J, leaving 16 bases between them. Germline CDR1 and CDR2: SGHVS and FQNEAQ. The CDR3 DNA sequence: TGTGCCAGCAGTCAACTCCTCGCGAGGGAGCAGTACTTC. Translating it yields CASSQLLAREQYF.

The chain combines TRBV27 with TRBJ2-4; D unclear. The V end was cut by 6 bases, the J end by 1 base, with 13 bases between. CDR1 is MNHEY, CDR2 SMNVEV, per germline (reference sequence). This CDR3 is 15 amino acids long. This CDR3 is CASSATGGAKNIQYF. DNA of the CDR3: TGTGCCAGCAGCGCTACGGGTGGGGCCAAAAACATTCAGTACTTC.

This clone appeared a few times. This chain connects TRBV7-2 to TRBJ2-2, with D hard to call. The germline V gene encodes CDR1 SGHTA and CDR2 FQGNSA. The V end lost 8 bases, the J end lost 8 bases, and 9 bases lay between the germline ends. The CDR3 is 11 residues long. The CDR3 DNA reads TGTGCCAGCTCTCTAGTTGGGGAGCTGTTTTTT. Encoded protein: CASSLVGELFF.

The rearrangement links TRBV11-2 to TRBJ2-7; possible D gene TRBD2, 5 bases. Trimming left V 5 bases short and J 0 bases short, with 17 bases between. Looked up from germline, CDR1 is SGHAT and CDR2 is FQNNGV. This CDR3 is 16 amino acids long. CDR3: CASSPRWERSSYEQYF. In nucleotides, the CDR3 is TGTGCCAGCAGCCCAAGGTGGGAGAGGAGCTCCTACGAGCAGTACTTC.

The chain uses TRBV7-3 and TRBJ2-5, with D hard to call. Germline assignment: CDR1 SGHTA and CDR2 FQGTGA. The CDR3 has 13 amino acids. Trimming cost V 2 bases and J 2 bases, with 6 bases left between them. CDR3 coding DNA: TGTGCCAGCAGCTTACGACATCAAGAGACCCAGTACTTC. It is translated as CASSLRHQETQYF.

This clone was recorded once. This chain links TRBV9 with TRBJ2-3, with 13 bases lining up with TRBD2. V shed 4 bases and J 11 bases; nucleotides not matched to a gene: 10. The CDR3 sequence is 15 residues long. Looked up from germline, CDR1 is SGDLS and CDR2 is YYNGEE. CDR3 DNA sequence: TGTGCCAGCAGCCTAGGACTAGCGGGAGAGATTAAGCAGTATTTT. This codes for CASSLGLAGEIKQYF. Supplemented by reference TRBV9 and TRBJ2-3, the full variable domain reads DSGVTQTPKHLITATGQRVTLRCSPRSGDLSVYWYQQSLDQGLQFLIQYYNGEERAKGNILERFSAQQFPDLHSELNLSSLELGDSALYFCASSLGLAGEIKQYFGPGTRLTVL.

The V call is TRBV19, the J call TRBJ1-5; TRBD1 matches at 8 bases. Germline-derived CDR1 and CDR2 are LNHDA and SQIVND (reference sequence). This CDR3 has 15 amino acids. V was pared by 2 bases and J by 1 base, with 1 base of the junction left unmatched. CDR3 coding DNA: TGTGCCAGTAGTATACGGACAGGGAGCAATCAGCCCCAGCATTTT. Protein: CASSIRTGSNQPQHF.

The chain links TRBV5-4 to TRBJ2-2; D not certain. There are 13 residues in the CDR3. CDR1 SGHNT and CDR2 YYREEE come from the germline V gene (reference sequence). V dropped 1 base and J dropped 6 bases, with 7 bases sitting between them. CDR3 DNA: TGTGCCAGCAGCTTGAGCCCCGCCGGGGAGCTGTTTTTT. Residues: CASSLSPAGELFF.

The sample holds one count of this clone. The chain joins TRBV9 to TRBJ2-7, with D possibly TRBD1 on 6 matching bases. Germline V gene sequence: CDR1 SGDLS, CDR2 YYNGEE. There are 15 residues in the CDR3. The germline V and J ends were trimmed by 0 bases and 5 bases, with 15 bases remaining between them. The CDR3 spells CASSVGDTSPHEQYF. CDR3 sequence (DNA): TGTGCCAGCAGCGTAGGGGACACCTCCCCACACGAGCAGTACTTC.

The genes are TRBV28 and TRBJ2-7, with a tentative D call TRBD2 (6 bases). V lost 7 bases and J lost 0, with 19 bases in between. Per the germline V gene, CDR1 is MDHEN and CDR2 is SYDVKM. The CDR3 length is 16 residues. The CDR3 region has the DNA TGTGCCAGCACCCCCCCAGGGATAGCGGCCTCCTACGAGCAGTACTTC. Encoded protein: CASTPPGIAASYEQYF.

The V gene is TRBV19, the J gene TRBJ1-5; D not certain. This CDR3 spans 13 amino acids. The germline gives CDR1 LNHDA, CDR2 SQIVND (reference sequence). The V gene lost 6 bases and the J gene lost 3 bases, with 9 bases spanning the gap. The CDR3 sequence: CASSFRNNQPQHF. In nucleotides, the CDR3 is TGTGCCAGTAGCTTCCGGAACAATCAGCCCCAGCATTTT.

The chain links TRBV6-1 to TRBJ2-5, with 8 bases fitting TRBD2. Germline CDR1 is MNHNS and CDR2 is SASEGT. V lost 2 bases and J lost 4; bases outside the gene matches: 15. The CDR3 contains 18 residues. The CDR3 DNA sequence: TGTGCCAGCAGTGAACGGGGGTTAACTAGCGGTGGCCGAGAGACCCAGTACTTC. It codes for CASSERGLTSGGRETQYF.

The chain has TRBV7-8 and TRBJ2-1, with D perhaps TRBD1 or TRBD2 (5 bases each). Trimming pared 4 bases from V and 10 bases from J, leaving 14 bases between. There are 13 residues in the CDR3. The germline V gene encodes CDR1 SGHVS and CDR2 FQNEAQ. CDR3 DNA: TGTGCCAGCAGCTCCCGGGGCCCAGGAGAGCAGTTCTTC. Residues: CASSSRGPGEQFF.

The sample holds one count of this clone. The chain uses TRBV2 and TRBJ2-1, with D hard to call. In germline, CDR1 is SNHLY, CDR2 FYNNEI. The CDR3 is 14 residues long. Between the trimmed V and J ends, which lost 8 bases and 1 base, there was a span of 12 bases. The CDR3 here is CASQLTVSYNEQFF. Here the CDR3 DNA reads TGTGCCAGCCAGTTAACAGTTTCCTACAATGAGCAGTTCTTC.

The chain couples TRBV7-2 to TRBJ2-1; 11 nucleotides agree with TRBD2. The V gene end was trimmed by 2 bases and the J gene end by 7 bases; junction bases not matched to a gene: 10. Germline V lookup: CDR1 SGHTA, CDR2 FQGNSA. There are 17 residues in the CDR3. The CDR3: CASSLLAGGFRRNEQFF. CDR3 nucleotide sequence: TGTGCCAGCAGCTTACTAGCGGGAGGATTTCGACGGAATGAGCAGTTCTTC.

The V gene is TRBV5-1, the J gene TRBJ2-5; TRBD1 aligns across 7 bases. CDR3 length: 14 residues. V gave up 4 bases and J gave up 5 bases; unmatched junction bases: 8. Germline V gene data show CDR1 as SGHRS and CDR2 as YFSETQ. CDR3 in DNA: TGCGCCAGCAGCAGAGTGGCCAGGGGGGAGACCCAGTACTTC. It codes for CASSRVARGETQYF.

This clone is a singleton in its sample. The genes are TRBV28 and TRBJ2-7; D not certain. In germline, CDR1 is MDHEN, CDR2 SYDVKM. CDR3 length: 13 residues. Trimming removed 4 bases at V and 0 bases at J, with 7 bases between. CDR3 coding DNA: TGTGCCAGCAGTTCCCTGAGCTCCTACGAGCAGTACTTC. Translating gives CASSSLSSYEQYF.

The chain links TRBV19 to TRBJ1-1; no definite D call. Germline V lookup: CDR1 LNHDA, CDR2 SQIVND (reference sequence). Trimming pared 6 bases from V and 1 base from J, leaving 6 bases between. This CDR3 is built from 12 residues. For the CDR3, the DNA is TGTGCCAGTAGGGAAAGGAACACTGAAGCTTTCTTT. Protein sequence: CASRERNTEAFF.

The CDR3: CASSPTGGGYGYTF. As DNA, the CDR3 is TGTGCCAGCAGCCCGACAGGGGGCGGCTATGGCTACACCTTC. This chain links TRBV7-9 with TRBJ1-2; TRBD1 matches at 10 bases. The CDR3 covers 14 residues. Germline loops: CDR1 SEHNR, CDR2 FQNEAQ (reference sequence). V lost 5 bases to trimming and J lost 4 bases; unmatched junction nucleotides: 4.

DNA of the CDR3: TGTGCCAGCAGCTTAGGGGGACACACGTTCTTT. This sequence encodes CASSLGGHTFF. The chain uses TRBV7-2 and TRBJ1-1, with D possibly TRBD1 on 6 matching bases. Germline V gene lookup returns CDR1 SGHTA and CDR2 FQGNSA. Trimming removed 1 base from V and 14 bases from J, with 11 bases in between. The CDR3 covers 11 residues.